The 12 T cell receptor beta chains below come from one sample, sequenced in a study of naive and memory T cell subsets. The beta constant-region primer was an equimolar mix of two oligonucleotides covering TRBC1 and TRBC2. Ligated cDNA was amplified by four rounds of PCR with nested alpha and beta constant-region primers and SP2. TCRdb re-analysed the UMI-ligation and nested PCR reads in MiXCR, keeping a single row per CDR3 protein. In the table there are 80,000 to 95,000 distinct CDR3 sequences, around 9% of which are singletons. The sequencing input was naive CD8+ T cells from blood. Source of these receptors: a human donor in good health.

This sequence joins TRBV24-1 and TRBJ2-3, with a possible D match to TRBD1 (6 bases). Between the trimmed V and J ends, which lost 4 bases and 1 base, there was a span of 11 bases. There are 15 residues in the CDR3. Germline-derived CDR1 and CDR2 are KGHDR and SFDVKD. The CDR3 DNA reads TGTGCCACCAGTGACGGACAGCTGGGCACAGATACGCAGTATTTT. Encoded protein: CATSDGQLGTDTQYF.

This clonotype was seen at least ten times. V usage is TRBV7-8 and J usage is TRBJ1-1; D not certain. The CDR3 covers 16 residues. Trimming removed 0 bases from V and 2 bases from J, with 13 bases in between. Germline CDR1 is SGHVS and CDR2 is FQNEAQ. The DNA for the CDR3 is TGTGCCAGCAGCTTAGCGCCCCTGGACCGAAACACTGAAGCTTTCTTT. Its protein is CASSLAPLDRNTEAFF.

This chain links TRBV9 with TRBJ2-4, with TRBD2 identical over 7 bases. This CDR3 is built from 14 residues. CDR1 is SGDLS and CDR2 is YYNGEE in the germline V gene. With V trimmed by 0 bases and J by 7 bases, 4 bases remained unmatched. The CDR3 DNA reads TGTGCCAGCAGCGTAGGCGGGAGCGGGAACATTCAGTACTTC. Translated, it gives CASSVGGSGNIQYF.

The count of this clonotype is one. The genes are TRBV27 and TRBJ2-1; TRBD2 agrees at 11 bases. With 4 bases clipped from V and 6 bases from J, the junction kept 8 bases outside the gene matches. CDR1 MNHEY and CDR2 SMNVEV come from the germline V gene (reference sequence). The length of the CDR3 is 16 residues. CDR3 loop: CASSSLAGGPFNEQFF. CDR3 bases: TGTGCCAGCAGTTCGTTAGCGGGAGGGCCTTTCAATGAGCAGTTCTTC.

This clonotype appeared many times. The chain recombines TRBV7-9 with TRBJ2-1; D not certain. The V gene's germline CDR1 is SEHNR and CDR2 FQNEAQ (reference sequence). The CDR3 runs 12 residues. The V gene lost 4 bases and the J gene lost 4 bases, with 5 bases spanning the gap. The DNA for the CDR3 is TGTGCCAGCAGCTCATTGTACAATGAGCAGTTCTTC. This sequence encodes CASSSLYNEQFF.

This clonotype was seen a few times. J is TRBJ2-3 and V is TRBV20-1; perhaps TRBD1 as D (5 bases). In germline, CDR1 is DFQATT, CDR2 SNEGSKA (reference sequence). V was trimmed by 6 bases and J by 6 bases, leaving 22 bases between them. The CDR3 contains 15 residues. The CDR3 DNA reads as TGCAGTGCCTGGGGAACTGACAGCCGGCGGGATACGCAGTATTTT. Amino acids: CSAWGTDSRRDTQYF.

Sample share makes this clonotype medium-sized. J is TRBJ2-3 and V is TRBV9; D gene ambiguous. The V end was cut by 0 bases, the J end by 0 bases, with 5 bases between. This CDR3 contains 14 residues. The germline V gene encodes CDR1 SGDLS and CDR2 YYNGEE. CDR3 protein: CASSVAGSTDTQYF. The CDR3 DNA is TGTGCCAGCAGCGTAGCGGGCAGCACAGATACGCAGTATTTT.

This clonotype was found many times. The chain couples TRBV12-5 to TRBJ2-7; 9 nucleotides match TRBD2. After removal of 5 bases from V and 2 bases from J, the junction contained 7 bases not matched to a gene. The germline V gene encodes CDR1 LGHNT and CDR2 FRNRAP. CDR3 length equals 15 residues. The CDR3, as DNA: TGTGCTAGTGGTCTAGCGGGACGTTCTGCCTACGAGCAGTACTTC. Encoded protein: CASGLAGRSAYEQYF.

This clonotype appeared a few times. The chain couples TRBV7-8 to TRBJ2-3, with D possibly TRBD2 on 6 matching bases. CDR1 and CDR2 from the germline V gene are SGHVS and FQNEAQ. CDR3 length: 15 residues. V was pared by 3 bases and J by 1 base, with 11 bases between. In nucleotides, the CDR3 is TGTGCCAGCAGCTTTATGGGGGAGGGCACAGATACGCAGTATTTT. Encoded protein: CASSFMGEGTDTQYF.

V gene TRBV30 combines with J gene TRBJ2-1; 7 bases fit TRBD1. V was clipped by 7 bases and J by 1 base; unmatched bases: 1. Germline CDR1 GTSNPN, CDR2 SVGIG (reference sequence). This CDR3 is 12 amino acids long. In DNA form, the CDR3 reads TGTGCCTCGGACAGGTCCTACAATGAGCAGTTCTTC. It specifies CASDRSYNEQFF.

This clonotype was detected ten times or more. The J gene is TRBJ2-7, the V gene TRBV7-2; 9 nucleotides align to TRBD2. The CDR3 is made up of 14 amino acids. The V gene's germline CDR1 is SGHTA and CDR2 FQGNSA. V was pared by 1 base and J by 5 bases, with 3 bases of the junction left unmatched. In DNA form, the CDR3 reads TGTGCCAGCAGCTTAGTTAGCGGGAGTGACGAGCAGTACTTC. Translating gives CASSLVSGSDEQYF.

The rearrangement links TRBV6-5 to TRBJ1-2; D perhaps matches TRBD1 (6 bases). The germline V and J ends were trimmed by 0 bases and 3 bases, with 11 bases remaining between them. Germline assignment: CDR1 MNHEY and CDR2 SVGAGI. The CDR3 contains 15 residues. The CDR3 is CASSYSPDSHYGYTF. The CDR3 nucleotides read TGTGCCAGCAGTTACTCGCCGGACAGTCACTATGGCTACACCTTC.